This TCR beta chain appears in the sequencing data of a study of CD8+CD57+ T cells in acquired aplastic anemia. Patients selected for sequencing had displayed CD8+CD57+ cell expansion by flow cytometry. This CDR3 contains 14 residues. The V end was cut by 0 bases, the J end by 6 bases, with 13 bases between. CDR1 SQVTM and CDR2 ANQGSEA come from the germline V gene. Regarding the study as a whole: For CD8+ Simpson's diversity, patients and controls showed no significant difference.

Turning to this clonotype: The antigen is not known.

The study profiled TCR beta VDJ and CDR3 using genomic DNA as template. Each CDR3 protein is one row after TCRdb ran MiXCR on the reads. In the table there are approximately 180,000 distinct CDR3 sequences, about 45% of which are singletons. V gene TRBV29-1 combines with J gene TRBJ2-3, with D maybe TRBD2 (5 bases). This clonotype was obtained from a human donor with aplastic anemia. The sample consisted of sorted CD4+, CD8+, or CD8+CD57+ T cells (not recorded which) from PBMCs. The CDR3 DNA follows: TGCAGCGTTGAAGAACGAGGGCCCAGCGATACGCAGTATTTT. The encoded protein is CSVEERGPSDTQYF.